The clone carrying this T cell receptor (beta chain) occurred once. Researchers ran the assay at a deep level. Sequencing used immunoSEQ multiplex PCR; TCRdb keeps in-frame clones, though not all of them. The sample carries 2 million to 2.5 million clones, more than 90% recorded once. The record originates from a study of shared clonotypes between healthy human individuals. Trimming cost V 5 bases and J 4 bases, with 14 bases left between them. The germline gives CDR1 MNHEY, CDR2 SVGAGI. This CDR3 has 14 residues. Sequenced material: naive CD4+ T cells sorted from blood. As for subset: CD45RA+ positively selected. The gene calls are TRBV6-5 and TRBJ1-2; tentatively, D is TRBD1 (5 bases). The source of this sequence is a man aged 18 to 29 in good health. CDR3 nucleotide sequence: TGTGCCAGCAGTCGGACGACAGCTCTCTATGGCTACACCTTC. This encodes CASSRTTALYGYTF.